The sequence of this T cell receptor beta chain was determined in a study of memory CD4+ T cells and cytomegalovirus serostatus. Whole-study findings and limits: About two fifths of the roughly 160 known CMV-associated TCRbeta sequences appeared in CD4+ memory.

The sort gate was single viable CD3+CD4+CD8-CD45RO+ cells for memory CD4+ T cells. Serostatus was set by detecting CMV pp150, pp28, p38, p52 IgG. Germline V gives CDR1 MDHEN, CDR2 SYDVKM. This CDR3 comprises 14 residues. V shed 5 bases and J shed 9 bases, with 17 bases lying between them. In the original analysis: After removing out-of-frame reads, over 2 million distinct TCRbeta sequences remained. TCRdb keeps only in-frame clones here, not all; method: immunoSEQ multiplex PCR. The V and J calls and clone size were taken over from that table, and D and trimming were inferred from the DNA. This sample yields approximately 44,000 clones, of which over 60% are seen a single time; 5% to 7.5% belongs to the top ten. In regard to this clone: Its antigen is as yet unknown.

The V and J genes are TRBV28 and TRBJ1-3; possible D gene TRBD1, 5 bases. Sequenced sample: memory CD4+ T cells from blood. The source is an adult in good health and CMV-seronegative. CDR3: CASSIIGADGTIYF. In DNA form, the CDR3 reads TGTGCCAGCAGTATTATAGGGGCGGACGGCACCATATATTTT.